This T cell receptor beta chain stems from a study of T cells after yellow fever vaccination. This clonotype was seen repeatedly, ten times or more. Study-level points and caveats: Reappearance after the booster was seen for most primary-vaccination clones, at more than 95% CD4 and 70% to 90% CD8. The secondary response peaked faster, at day 5 versus 15, but was weaker. Overall, a small share of clonotypes was seen in both CD4 and CD8 compartments.

Template switching by 5'RACE produced TCR cDNA, adding a universal primer site and UMIs. TCRdb ran MiXCR on the 5' RACE reads and lists one entry per CDR3 protein. The sample shows tens of thousands of distinct CDR3 sequences, less than 3.5% of them seen only once. This clonotype was sampled from a man aged 18 to 29 who received the YFV17D yellow fever vaccine. This sample comprised PBMCs, either bulk or a sorted T-cell subset (CD4+, CD8+, memory, or dextramer-sorted; not recorded which), obtained about 49 days after the first yellow fever vaccination.

In DNA form, the CDR3 reads TGCAGTGCTGCCTACAGGGGAAGTGCAGATACGCAGTATTTT. This sequence encodes CSAAYRGSADTQYF. This chain connects TRBV20-1 to TRBJ2-3; 7 positions match TRBD1. From germline, CDR1 is DFQATT and CDR2 SNEGSKA (reference sequence). The length of the CDR3 is 14 residues. Germline trimming cut 5 bases from V and 4 bases from J; bases unmatched to any gene: 9.